The TCR beta chain under discussion was sequenced for a study of T cell repertoires in cytomegalovirus infection. Study summary: Signatures in public TCR beta sequences pointed to both CMV infection and matching HLA type. General study points: CMV-specific HLA-C-restricted TCR beta clonotypes dominated the ex vivo response.

In this sample, this clonotype turned up many times. The antigen remains undetermined. This CDR3 is built from 12 residues. Trimming cost V 4 bases and J 5 bases, with 6 bases left between them. CDR1 and CDR2 (germline): SGHTA, FQGNSA. One entry per CDR3 protein, called by TCRdb with MiXCR from the reads. The table includes hundreds of thousands of distinct CDR3 sequences, around 35% detected once. The sequence was collected from a human donor in good health (CMV status not recorded). Some clones in this sample may be carry-over from other donors' samples. The chain carries TRBV7-2 and TRBJ2-4; weak D call: TRBD1 (6 bases). Sequences were derived from cultured PBMCs, sampled from culture after CMV antigen stimulation. CDR3: CASSWTENIQYF. In DNA form, the CDR3 reads TGTGCCAGCAGCTGGACAGAAAACATTCAGTACTTC.